This TCR beta chain was sequenced for a study of blood T cells in healthy people across ages. Of note for this clonotype: Antigen specificity is unknown.

Study-wide points: Estimates of total diversity, which came from one million sequenced T cells, were considered to be underestimates.

V lost 4 bases to trimming and J lost 5 bases, with 15 bases between them. The CDR3 is made up of 14 amino acids. CDR1 and CDR2 from the germline V gene are SNHLY and FYNNEI. It was with a sample-barcoded 5' primer and a J-beta primer mix that a second PCR of roughly 7 to 12 cycles was run. Each of the cDNA molecules was tagged by a template-switch adaptor with 12 random nucleotides. Every sample gave at least 3 million paired-end reads containing CDR3. Each CDR3 protein is one row after TCRdb ran MiXCR on the 5' RACE reads. Among around 2 million distinct CDR3 sequences listed, about two fifths were seen once.

V gene TRBV2 combines with J gene TRBJ2-7, with D possibly being TRBD1 or TRBD2 (7 bases each). Sequencing input: blood. The receptor was isolated from a human donor in good health. The CDR3 nucleotides are TGTGCCAGCAGTGTGCGCAGGGGGAGGGACGAGCAGTACTTC. Protein product: CASSVRRGRDEQYF.